The text below deals with one TCR beta chain. Its target is not known. The data were produced by immunoSEQ multiplex PCR, yet TCRdb's version contains in-frame clones alone and is incomplete. The sample has under 150,000 clones, just over 90% seen once. The CDR3 is 18 amino acids. CDR1 is SEHNR and CDR2 is FQNEAQ in the germline V gene (reference sequence). The junction had 15 bases not matched to a gene; V was cut back by 3 bases and J by 2 bases. The data originate from a study of T cell responses to AZD1222 COVID-19 vaccine. Looking at the study overall: Analysis merged second doses at about 4 or about 12 weeks.

General study findings and limits: Only a handful of AZD1222 recipients tested seropositive at baseline. It should be noted that donors were predominantly white British and more often female, and clonal diversity was possibly underestimated.

This sequence originates from an adult in good health. The material sequenced was peripheral blood, taken on day 0 of AZD1222 vaccination. This rearrangement joins TRBV7-9 to TRBJ2-5; 7 nucleotides agree with TRBD2. The CDR3 sequence: CASSLGGSASGRQETQYF. CDR3 sequence (DNA): TGTGCCAGCAGCTTGGGAGGGTCGGCTAGCGGCAGGCAAGAGACCCAGTACTTC.